The clone carrying this TCR beta chain was seen only a few times. Its cognate antigen is unknown. This entry is derived from a study of beta chain features in type 1 diabetes. Study-level results: Among patients, naive, central memory and Treg TCRB repertoires appeared more similar than among healthy donors.

The CDR3 sequence is 17 residues long. The J segment lost 3 bases and the V segment lost 6 bases, leaving 12 bases of the junction unmatched. Germline V gene sequence: CDR1 LNHDA, CDR2 SQIVND (reference sequence). Isolated RNA was reverse transcribed in full, so expressed TCRB transcripts were sequenced. Clones were read by immunoSEQ multiplex PCR, and TCRdb kept only the in-frame ones, dropping some. The sample records approximately 380,000 clones, roughly 16% being singletons. The clonotype comes from a woman between 18 and 29 years old in good health. The chain carries TRBV19 and TRBJ2-5, with 11 bases that match TRBD2. The sequencing input was naive CD4+ T cells from blood. The CDR3, as DNA: TGTGCCAGTAGCCGTGAAATGACTAGCGGGATAAAAGAGACCCAGTACTTC. This sequence encodes CASSREMTSGIKETQYF.